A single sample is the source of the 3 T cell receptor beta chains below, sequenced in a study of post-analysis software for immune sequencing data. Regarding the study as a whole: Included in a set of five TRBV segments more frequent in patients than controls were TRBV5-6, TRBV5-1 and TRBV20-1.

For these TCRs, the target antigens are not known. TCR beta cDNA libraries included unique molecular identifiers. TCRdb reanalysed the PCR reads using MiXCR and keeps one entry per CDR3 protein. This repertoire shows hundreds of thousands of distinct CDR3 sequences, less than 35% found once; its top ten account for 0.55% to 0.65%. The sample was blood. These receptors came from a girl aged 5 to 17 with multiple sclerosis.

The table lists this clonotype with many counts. The DNA for the CDR3 is TGCAGTGCTAGAGATGGCCGGCACCAAGAGACCCAGTACTTC. Amino acid sequence: CSARDGRHQETQYF. The chain joins TRBV20-1 to TRBJ2-5; D not resolved. Germline loops: CDR1 DFQATT, CDR2 SNEGSKA (reference sequence). This CDR3 region has 14 residues. V was shortened by 0 bases and J by 0 bases, with 8 bases between the two germline ends.

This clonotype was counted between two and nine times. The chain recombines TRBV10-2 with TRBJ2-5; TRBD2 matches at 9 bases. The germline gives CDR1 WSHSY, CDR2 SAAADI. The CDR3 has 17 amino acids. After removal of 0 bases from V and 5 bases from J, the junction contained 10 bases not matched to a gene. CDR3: CASSESFSGSDLETQYF. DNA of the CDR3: TGCGCCAGCAGTGAGTCTTTTAGCGGGAGCGACCTGGAGACCCAGTACTTC.

CDR3 protein: CASSQTAPRTGANVLTF. The CDR3 bases are TGTGCCAGCAGCCAAACAGCCCCGAGGACTGGGGCCAACGTCCTGACTTTC. V is TRBV7-2 and J is TRBJ2-6; D ambiguous. Germline assignment: CDR1 SGHTA and CDR2 FQGNSA. The V gene lost 5 bases and the J gene lost 2 bases, with 16 bases spanning the gap. The CDR3 has 17 residues.